This passage covers 11 T cell receptor beta chains from one sample sequenced in a study of CXCR3-negative and CXCR3-positive naive CD8 T cells. Each TRB cDNA library was prepared by 5' RACE (with UMI labels). TCRdb re-called the 5' RACE reads; every CDR3 protein appears as one record, without DNA. The sample totals over 80,000 distinct CDR3 sequences; its top ten clones hold about 1.4%. The specimen sequenced was naive CXCR3- CD8+ T cells from blood. Subset denoted: CD45RO-CCR7+CD27+CD95- naive CD8+ T cells lacking CXCR3 (TNR3-). Receptors originate from a human donor in good health. Some clones in this sample may be carry-over from other donors' samples.

The chain has TRBV27 and TRBJ2-7; TCRdb names TRBD1, which stays unverified in the absence of DNA. Per germline, CDR1 MNHEY and CDR2 SMNVEV (reference sequence). This CDR3 is built from 14 residues. The CDR3 protein is CASSLWGKGAEQYF.

The V call is TRBV20-1, the J call TRBJ2-1; the D call of TRBD1 rests on TCRdb alone, since no DNA is present to check it. The germline V gene has CDR1 DFQATT and CDR2 SNEGSKA (reference sequence). CDR3 size: 14 residues. This CDR3 is CSARPTGSYNEQFF.

This chain links TRBV20-1 with TRBJ2-7; TCRdb calls TRBD1, which cannot be checked without DNA. Germline-derived CDR1 and CDR2 are DFQATT and SNEGSKA (reference sequence). The CDR3 spans 16 residues. CDR3 protein: CSARDPTGGYPYEQYF.

Here the CDR3 reads CSVGGTSGGRSPEQFF. This chain uses TRBV29-1 with TRBJ2-1; TCRdb's assignment of TRBD2 cannot be checked, as there is no DNA. Germline values: CDR1 SQVTM, CDR2 ANQGSEA. CDR3 length equals 16 residues.

This chain connects TRBV21-1 to TRBJ2-3; TCRdb proposes TRBD1, but this gene call is untestable without DNA. TRBV21-1 is given as a pseudogene. There are 16 residues in the CDR3. This CDR3 is CATEKSGGGPADTQYF.

V gene TRBV21-1 combines with J gene TRBJ2-3; the D gene TCRdb calls, TRBD1, cannot be checked with no DNA. TRBV21-1 is tagged as a pseudogene. CDR3 length: 15 residues. CDR3 protein: CASSKGGGRTDTQYF.

V usage is TRBV7-9 and J usage is TRBJ1-1. Germline V CDR1 and CDR2: SEHNR, FQNEAQ (reference sequence). CDR3 length equals 13 residues. The CDR3 region is CASSASVGAEAFF.

The CDR3 sequence is CSVEGENRAYEQYF. This rearrangement joins TRBV29-1 to TRBJ2-7; with no DNA, the TCRdb D assignment of TRBD1 cannot be verified. The CDR3 is 14 amino acids. Per the germline V gene, CDR1 is SQVTM and CDR2 is ANQGSEA.

The chain links TRBV2 to TRBJ2-1; lacking DNA, the TRBD2 call made by TCRdb goes unchecked. Germline CDR1 and CDR2: SNHLY and FYNNEI. CDR3 size: 15 residues. CDR3 protein: CASSDAAGVYNEQFF.

The V gene is TRBV28, the J gene TRBJ2-3. The CDR3 sequence is 14 residues long. The germline CDR1 and CDR2 sequences are MDHEN and SYDVKM. The CDR3 spells CASSLGERMDTQYF.

CDR3 amino acids: CATSSGVPSWETQYF. The V call is TRBV10-2, the J call TRBJ2-5; absent DNA, TCRdb's TRBD1 call cannot be checked. This CDR3 has 15 residues. CDR1 WSHSY and CDR2 SAAADI come from the germline V gene.